This T cell receptor beta chain derives from a study of regulatory T cells in long-lasting Graves disease. Overall study results and limits: The TCR repertoire of persistent Graves' patients was less diverse than that of newly diagnosed ones. Study of thyroid tissue was not done, with only peripheral blood studied. In persistent patients, shared public clonotypes (2,741) outnumbered those in new patients (966).

In its sample, this clonotype was seen many times. The target antigen is unknown. V gave up 3 bases and J gave up 1 base, with 6 bases separating them. CDR1 DFQATT and CDR2 SNEGSKA come from the germline V gene (reference sequence). This CDR3 region has 12 residues. Noted time point: newly diagnosed GD, antithyroid drugs for less than 3 months. PBMCs provided the RNA from which the TCR library was made. To make TCR beta libraries, researchers used iRepertoire HTBI primers and Arm-PCR of CDR3 regions. TCRdb independently ran MiXCR on the multiplex PCR reads; one entry per CDR3 protein. The sample includes 400,000 to 500,000 distinct CDR3 sequences, about 16% of them seen just once. The sample also formed part of further work on T cells in Graves' hyperthyroidism and ophthalmopathy. That study reports: First-round RT-PCR of the TCR CDR3 relied on the HTBI primer set.

Sequencing used peripheral blood mononuclear cells (PBMCs), obtained at new diagnosis, from a patient treated with antithyroid drugs. This clonotype was sampled from a woman aged 18-29 years with Graves disease. The chain links TRBV20-1 to TRBJ1-1; D is ambiguous. The CDR3 DNA is TGCAGTGCTAGTCCCCAGAACACTGAAGCTTTCTTT. Translating gives CSASPQNTEAFF.